Shown below are 28 T cell receptor beta chains from a single sample sequenced in a study of blood T cell repertoires in COVID-19. Data came from immunoSEQ multiplex PCR; TCRdb stores just in-frame clones and leaves some out. The repertoire has about 74,000 clones, roughly four fifths of them found once; the top ten carry around 21%. Sequenced material: peripheral blood. Receptors originate from a man aged 65-85 years with acute or convalescent COVID-19.

The chain joins TRBV5-1 to TRBJ2-1; TRBD2 agrees at 8 bases. V was clipped by 3 bases and J by 3 bases; unmatched bases: 17. CDR1 and CDR2 from the germline V gene are SGHRS and YFSETQ. The CDR3 sequence is 19 residues long. The CDR3 protein is CASSSRESWGSGIYNEQFF. The CDR3 DNA follows: TGCGCCAGCAGCTCCAGGGAGAGTTGGGGTAGCGGGATCTACAATGAGCAGTTCTTC.

The chain links TRBV9 to TRBJ1-1, with 8 bases that match TRBD1. This CDR3 is 14 amino acids long. CDR1 is SGDLS, CDR2 YYNGEE, per germline. J gave up 4 bases and V 6 bases, and 8 bases lay outside the gene matches. In nucleotides, the CDR3 is TGTGCCAGCACCATACTGGACAGGGCCACTGAAGCTTTCTTT. Protein product: CASTILDRATEAFF. Supplemented by reference TRBV9 and TRBJ1-1, the full variable domain reads DSGVTQTPKHLITATGQRVTLRCSPRSGDLSVYWYQQSLDQGLQFLIQYYNGEERAKGNILERFSAQQFPDLHSELNLSSLELGDSALYFCASTILDRATEAFFGQGTRLTVV.

This clone came up a few times. The chain uses TRBV15 and TRBJ2-5; 10 bases are shared with TRBD1. Germline CDR1 reads LNHNV; CDR2 reads YYDKDF (reference sequence). There are 19 residues in the CDR3. V shed 2 bases and J 5 bases; nucleotides not matched to a gene: 17. The CDR3 is CATSRSSGTVGTGVETQYF. The DNA for the CDR3 is TGTGCCACCAGCAGATCCTCCGGGACCGTGGGGACAGGGGTGGAGACCCAGTACTTC.

The chain uses TRBV19 and TRBJ1-1; the D gene is possibly TRBD1 (6 bases). CDR3 size: 13 residues. Germline V gives CDR1 LNHDA, CDR2 SQIVND (reference sequence). Trimming shortened V by 0 bases and J by 4 bases, and 6 bases separated the two germline ends. The chain's CDR3 is CASSIEGGTEAFF. Here the CDR3 DNA reads TGTGCCAGTAGTATAGAAGGGGGCACTGAAGCTTTCTTT.

This sequence joins TRBV5-1 and TRBJ2-3; 9 nucleotides line up with TRBD1. CDR1 SGHRS and CDR2 YFSETQ come from the germline V gene. After removal of 4 bases from V and 4 bases from J, the junction contained 10 bases not matched to a gene. The CDR3 is 16 residues long. CDR3 region: CASSLFTGGESDTQYF. CDR3 DNA: TGCGCCAGCAGCCTATTTACAGGGGGCGAATCAGATACGCAGTATTTT.

This clone was counted once. The chain is built from TRBV5-1 and TRBJ2-7, with a tentative D call TRBD1 (5 bases). CDR3 length: 14 amino acids. Trimming removed 3 bases at V and 3 bases at J, with 13 bases between. The germline gives CDR1 SGHRS, CDR2 YFSETQ. The CDR3 nucleotides are TGCGCCAGCAGCTACAGCCTCCAGGGCTACGAGCAGTACTTC. Translating gives CASSYSLQGYEQYF.

The chain couples TRBV28 to TRBJ2-5; maybe TRBD2 (5 bases). The CDR3 consists of 15 residues. Germline CDR1 and CDR2: MDHEN and SYDVKM. V gave up 5 bases and J gave up 7 bases, with 20 bases separating them. CDR3 sequence: CASSTSGRSSRTQYF. The CDR3 region has the DNA TGTGCCAGCAGTACCTCCGGACGGTCTAGCAGGACCCAGTACTTC.

This chain links TRBV7-2 with TRBJ2-3, with 9 bases identical to TRBD2. Germline assignment: CDR1 SGHTA and CDR2 FQGNSA. V shed 1 base, J shed 4 bases, and the junction held 6 bases outside the gene matches. The CDR3 loop spans 16 amino acids. CDR3 amino acids: CASSLGFSGSADTQYF. The CDR3 nucleotides read TGTGCCAGCAGCTTAGGGTTTAGCGGGAGTGCAGATACGCAGTATTTT. Full variable domain (remainder filled in from reference TRBV7-2 and TRBJ2-3): GAGVSQSPSNKVTEKGKDVELRCDPISGHTALYWYRQSLGQGLEFLIYFQGNSAPDKSGLPSDRFSAERTGGSVSTLTIQRTQQEDSAVYLCASSLGFSGSADTQYFGPGTRLTVL.

The genes are TRBV24-1 and TRBJ2-1, with D possibly matching TRBD2 (5 bases). The V gene's germline CDR1 is KGHDR and CDR2 SFDVKD. The CDR3 is made up of 15 amino acids. V gave up 5 bases and J gave up 2 bases, with 12 bases separating them. CDR3 sequence: CATSGRGSTYNEQFF. The CDR3 nucleotides read TGTGCCACCAGTGGTCGGGGTTCCACCTACAATGAGCAGTTCTTC.

This chain uses TRBV6-6 with TRBJ1-5, with D tentatively TRBD1 (6 bases). Germline CDR1 reads MNHNY; CDR2 reads SVGAGI (reference sequence). With 4 bases removed from V and 2 bases from J, the gap between germline ends came to 12 bases. The CDR3 is 15 amino acids. CDR3 nucleotide sequence: TGTGCCAGCAGTTGGGGGTCAGGGGGCAATCAGCCCCAGCATTTT. The encoded protein is CASSWGSGGNQPQHF.

The chain joins TRBV18 to TRBJ2-5, with 8 positions matching TRBD2. The trim removed 4 bases at V and 4 bases at J, leaving 8 bases unmatched. This CDR3 contains 15 residues. Germline values: CDR1 KGHSH, CDR2 LQKENI. The CDR3 spells CASSRSSGIGETQYF. CDR3 DNA: TGTGCCAGCTCACGGAGTAGCGGGATTGGAGAGACCCAGTACTTC.

The chain couples TRBV28 to TRBJ1-1; D remains ambiguous. Germline-derived CDR1 and CDR2 are MDHEN and SYDVKM. The CDR3 has 12 amino acids. The V end lost 6 bases, the J end lost 7 bases, and 12 bases lay between the germline ends. CDR3 residues: CASSLVTYEAFF. The DNA for the CDR3 is TGTGCCAGCAGCCTCGTCACCTATGAAGCTTTCTTT.

The chain carries TRBV28 and TRBJ2-3, with TRBD2 identical over 12 bases. The V segment lost 5 bases and the J segment 3 bases; nucleotides outside the gene matches: 6. This CDR3 has 16 residues. Germline V lookup: CDR1 MDHEN, CDR2 SYDVKM. The CDR3 spells CASSQSTSGRTDTQYF. The CDR3 region has the DNA TGTGCCAGCAGTCAATCGACTAGCGGGAGAACAGATACGCAGTATTTT. Filled out from reference TRBV28 and TRBJ2-3, the complete variable domain reads DVKVTQSSRYLVKRTGEKVFLECVQDMDHENMFWYRQDPGLGLRLIYFSYDVKMKEKGDIPEGYSVSREKKERFSLILESASTNQTSMYLCASSQSTSGRTDTQYFGPGTRLTVL.

This chain links TRBV7-9 with TRBJ2-7; tentative D call: TRBD2 (5 bases). In germline, CDR1 is SEHNR, CDR2 FQNEAQ (reference sequence). CDR3 size: 14 residues. The V end was cut by 4 bases, the J end by 0 bases, with 10 bases between. CDR3: CASSSRTGSYEQYF. As DNA, the CDR3 is TGTGCCAGCAGCTCGCGGACTGGCTCCTACGAGCAGTACTTC.

This clone was recorded at least ten times. V usage is TRBV14 and J usage is TRBJ2-7; D gene ambiguous. Germline V lookup: CDR1 SGHDN, CDR2 FVKESK. CDR3 length: 12 residues. Trimming took 5 bases from V and 0 from J, leaving 5 bases between them. This chain's CDR3 is CASSFVSYEQYF. CDR3 nucleotides: TGTGCCAGCAGCTTCGTCTCCTACGAGCAGTACTTC.

The J gene is TRBJ1-2, the V gene TRBV27, with 7 bases aligning to TRBD1. Germline CDR1 reads MNHEY; CDR2 reads SMNVEV (reference sequence). The length of the CDR3 is 16 residues. Unmatched junction bases numbered 16, after V lost 1 base and J lost 11 bases. This CDR3 is CASSLYPGQAVGRYTF. For the CDR3, the DNA is TGTGCCAGCAGTTTATACCCTGGACAGGCTGTTGGGAGGTACACCTTC.

The CDR3: CASSPRPRGYGYTF. The CDR3 DNA sequence: TGTGCCAGCAGCCCCAGGCCGCGGGGATATGGCTACACCTTC. The chain links TRBV13 to TRBJ1-2; D is undetermined. This CDR3 is built from 14 residues. The germline V gene has CDR1 PRHDT and CDR2 FYEKMQ (reference sequence). Trimming removed 5 bases from V and 5 bases from J, with 15 bases in between.

This chain uses TRBV2 with TRBJ2-2; maybe TRBD1 (5 bases). The CDR3 sequence is 13 residues long. Trimming removed 3 bases from V and 6 bases from J, with 8 bases in between. Germline assignment: CDR1 SNHLY and CDR2 FYNNEI. This CDR3 reads CASSDRVPGELFF. Here the CDR3 DNA reads TGTGCCAGCAGTGACAGGGTCCCCGGGGAGCTGTTTTTT.

V and J are TRBV3-1 (or the pseudogene TRBV3-2) and TRBJ2-7, with 9 bases that match TRBD2. Germline lookup yields CDR1 LGHDT and CDR2 YNNKEL (reference sequence). The CDR3 is made up of 15 amino acids. V trimming: 8 bases; J trimming: 6 bases; junction bases outside the gene matches: 14. The CDR3 is CASSLAGAGAPEQYF. As DNA, the CDR3 is TGTGCCAGCTCTTTAGCGGGAGCGGGAGCACCCGAGCAGTACTTC.

J is TRBJ1-1 and V is TRBV19; no clear D gene. Per the germline V gene, CDR1 is LNHDA and CDR2 is SQIVND (reference sequence). This CDR3 is built from 14 residues. Deletions cut 2 bases from V and 5 bases from J, with 12 bases between. The CDR3 DNA reads as TGTGCCAGTAGTATACAGGCCAGTTGGACTGAAGCTTTCTTT. Its protein is CASSIQASWTEAFF.

V is TRBV6-5 and J is TRBJ2-5; 7 bases align to TRBD1. The CDR3 covers 12 residues. Germline CDR1 MNHEY, CDR2 SVGAGI. Unmatched junction bases numbered 4, after V lost 10 bases and J lost 2 bases. The CDR3 DNA follows: TGTGCCACCAGGGGGAGTCAAGAGACCCAGTACTTC. As protein: CATRGSQETQYF.

The chain links TRBV5-4 to TRBJ1-1; the match to TRBD1 covers 7 bases. Germline V CDR1 and CDR2: SGHNT, YYREEE (reference sequence). This CDR3 has 15 amino acids. Trimming at V came to 5 bases and at J to 0 bases, leaving 7 bases not matched to a gene. The CDR3, as DNA: TGTGCCAGCAGGCCAGGGGGACCTATGAACACTGAAGCTTTCTTT. Amino acid sequence: CASRPGGPMNTEAFF.

The chain combines TRBV6-5 with TRBJ2-7; TRBD1 matches 7 bases. This CDR3 has 13 residues. Germline V CDR1 and CDR2: MNHEY, SVGAGI. Unmatched junction bases numbered 5, after V lost 6 bases and J lost 3 bases. The CDR3 is CASRRGPYYEQYF. The DNA of the CDR3 is TGTGCCAGCAGAAGGGGGCCTTACTACGAGCAGTACTTC.

The V gene is TRBV25-1, the J gene TRBJ2-7; TRBD1 is a possible D gene (5 bases). The germline gives CDR1 MGHDK, CDR2 SYGVNS. Trimming shortened V by 10 bases and J by 1 base, and 11 bases separated the two germline ends. The CDR3 consists of 12 residues. CDR3 DNA: TGTGCCAAGGGGAACGGTTCCTACGAGCAGTACTTC. Translating it yields CAKGNGSYEQYF.

This clone was counted between two and nine times. The chain carries TRBV7-2 and TRBJ2-7; 12 bases are a match to TRBD2. V dropped 4 bases and J dropped 5; count of bases not matched to a gene: 0. Germline CDR1 reads SGHTA; CDR2 reads FQGNSA. This CDR3 region has 13 residues. The CDR3 DNA reads as TGTGCCAGCAGCTGGACTAGCGGGGACGAGCAGTACTTC. It yields the protein CASSWTSGDEQYF. Supplemented by reference TRBV7-2 and TRBJ2-7, the full variable domain reads GAGVSQSPSNKVTEKGKDVELRCDPISGHTALYWYRQSLGQGLEFLIYFQGNSAPDKSGLPSDRFSAERTGGSVSTLTIQRTQQEDSAVYLCASSWTSGDEQYFGPGTRLTVT.

The rearrangement uses TRBV6-1 and TRBJ2-7; 8 nucleotides align to TRBD1. The CDR3 runs 16 residues. V gave up 2 bases and J gave up 2 bases; unmatched junction bases: 8. Germline V gives CDR1 MNHNS, CDR2 SASEGT. The CDR3 DNA is TGTGCCAGCAGTGAAAAGGCAGGGGGCCCCCCCTACGAGCAGTACTTC. Translating it yields CASSEKAGGPPYEQYF.

The rearrangement joins TRBV14 to TRBJ2-6; 8 bases agree with TRBD2. This CDR3 has 16 amino acids. Germline assignment: CDR1 SGHDN and CDR2 FVKESK. The V and J ends lost 4 bases and 2 bases, in that order; junction bases with no gene match: 4. Written as DNA, the CDR3 is TGTGCCAGCAGCCCACCGGGGGGGGCTGGGGCCAACGTCCTGACTTTC. Amino acids: CASSPPGGAGANVLTF.

The chain is built from TRBV6-2 or TRBV6-3 and TRBJ2-7; 9 bases map to TRBD1. The germline V gene encodes CDR1 MNHEY and CDR2 SVGEGT. The CDR3 sequence is 16 residues long. The J segment lost 2 bases and the V segment lost 2 bases, leaving 7 bases of the junction unmatched. CDR3 nucleotides: TGTGCCAGCAGTTACAGGTTGGGGACAGGGACCTACGAGCAGTACTTC. It codes for CASSYRLGTGTYEQYF.